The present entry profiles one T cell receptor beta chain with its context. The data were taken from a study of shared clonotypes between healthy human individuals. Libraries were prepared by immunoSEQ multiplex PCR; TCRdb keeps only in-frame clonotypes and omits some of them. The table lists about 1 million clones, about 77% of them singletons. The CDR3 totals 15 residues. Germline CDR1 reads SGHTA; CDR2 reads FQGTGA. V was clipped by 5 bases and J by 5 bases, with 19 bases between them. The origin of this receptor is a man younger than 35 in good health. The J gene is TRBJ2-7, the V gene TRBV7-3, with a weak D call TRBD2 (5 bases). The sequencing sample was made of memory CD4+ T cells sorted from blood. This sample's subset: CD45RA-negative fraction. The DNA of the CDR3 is TGTGCCAGCAGCGCCGCGGCCCTAGGGAGTGACGAGCAGTACTTC. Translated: CASSAAALGSDEQYF.